The rows below give T cell receptor beta chains drawn from one sample of a study of human T cells and chemical hapten exposure. TCRdb re-called the RACE reads through MiXCR, storing one row per CDR3 protein. The sample holds roughly 120,000 distinct CDR3 sequences; roughly 14% are singletons and the top ten take around 2.8%. The specimen was whole blood, collected in connection with sensitization to the hapten diphenylcyclopropenone (DPC). The receptors originated from a woman under 30 with alopecia areata. Some clones in this sample may be carry-over from other donors' samples. Each CDR3 is given with its conserved first and last residue. Fields, in order: clone size, J gene, V gene, D gene, CDR3 protein, CDR3 DNA. The D gene is left open where the match is weak. Rows may omit the clone size; those that give it use once, few, many or a size class.

NA,TRBJ1-6,TRBV4-2,NA,CASSQEIANSPLHF,TGTGCCAGCAGCCAAGAAATAGCTAATTCACCCCTCCACTTT
many,TRBJ1-5,TRBV7-6,NA,CASSLAGGQGQPQHF,TGTGCCAGCAGCTTAGCGGGTGGGCAGGGGCAGCCCCAGCATTTT
NA,TRBJ2-3,TRBV20-1,TRBD2,CSASPLSGGRPTSTDTQYF,TGCAGTGCTAGCCCACTGAGCGGGGGGCGGCCGACTAGCACAGATACGCAGTATTTT
NA,TRBJ2-1,TRBV6-1,TRBD1,CASSARDRTYNEQFF,TGTGCCAGCAGTGCCCGGGACAGGACCTACAATGAGCAGTTCTTC
NA,TRBJ2-2,TRBV5-6,TRBD1,CASSRDRGRLTGELFF,TGTGCCAGCAGCAGGGACAGGGGGCGCCTAACCGGGGAGCTGTTTTTT
NA,TRBJ2-4,TRBV7-9,NA,CASSPYSGAKNIQYF,TGTGCCAGCAGCCCCTATAGCGGAGCCAAAAACATTCAGTACTTC
NA,TRBJ2-1,TRBV30,TRBD2,CAWSVVGGGSYNEQFF,TGTGCCTGGAGTGTAGTAGGCGGGGGATCCTACAATGAGCAGTTCTTC
NA,TRBJ1-1,TRBV20-1,NA,CSARDGRLNTEAFF,TGCAGTGCTAGAGATGGCAGGCTGAACACTGAAGCTTTCTTT
once,TRBJ2-7,TRBV18,NA,CASSPPGAGASYEQYF,TGTGCCAGCTCACCACCGGGGGCGGGCGCCTCCTACGAGCAGTACTTC
NA,TRBJ2-1,TRBV6-2/TRBV6-3,NA,CASRASLAGGYNEQFF,TGTGCCAGCAGAGCTTCTCTAGCAGGAGGGTACAATGAGCAGTTCTTC
many,TRBJ2-5,TRBV7-2,NA,CASSLAETQYF,TGTGCCAGCAGCTTGGCGGAGACCCAGTACTTC
many,TRBJ2-3,TRBV18,TRBD2,CASSPLGGYGTDTQYF,TGTGCCAGCTCACCACTGGGAGGGTATGGCACAGATACGCAGTATTTT
NA,TRBJ2-1,TRBV2,TRBD1,CASSETGQGVINEQFF,TGTGCCAGCAGTGAAACGGGACAGGGCGTGATCAATGAGCAGTTCTTC
NA,TRBJ2-3,TRBV27,TRBD2,CASSPRGLAGLDTQYF,TGTGCCAGCAGTCCGAGGGGACTAGCGGGGTTAGATACGCAGTATTTT
NA,TRBJ2-5,TRBV12-3/TRBV12-4,NA,CASSRPDGAQETQYF,TGTGCCAGCAGCCGCCCAGACGGCGCACAAGAGACCCAGTACTTC
NA,TRBJ1-6,TRBV20-1,NA,CSARLGSYNSPLHF,TGCAGTGCTAGGTTAGGTAGTTATAATTCACCCCTCCACTTT
NA,TRBJ2-7,TRBV7-2,TRBD2,CASSRLAGTYEQYF,TGTGCCAGCAGCCGACTAGCGGGGACGTACGAGCAGTACTTC
few,TRBJ1-4,TRBV20-1,NA,CSALTTGWYEKLFF,TGCAGTGCGCTCACAACGGGGTGGTACGAAAAACTGTTTTTT
few,TRBJ1-3,TRBV7-2,TRBD1,CASSLVPSRTGVPSGNTIYF,TGTGCCAGCAGCTTAGTGCCATCGAGGACAGGGGTCCCCTCTGGAAACACCATATATTTT
NA,TRBJ2-5,TRBV3-1,NA,CASSQERALLRETQYF,TGTGCCAGCAGCCAAGAACGCGCCCTGCTCCGGGAGACCCAGTACTTC
NA,TRBJ2-1,TRBV12-5,NA,CASGPPDSREQFF,TGTGCTAGTGGTCCCCCGGACAGCCGGGAGCAGTTCTTC
once,TRBJ1-3,TRBV2,NA,CASSDGASGDTIYF,TGTGCCAGCAGTGATGGAGCCTCTGGAGACACCATATATTTT
few,TRBJ1-1,TRBV20-1,NA,CSARAPRGTSNTEAFF,TGCAGTGCTAGAGCGCCGCGGGGCACCTCGAACACTGAAGCTTTCTTT
NA,TRBJ2-2,TRBV20-1,NA,CSARKYTGELFF,TGCAGTGCTAGGAAGTACACCGGGGAGCTGTTTTTT
NA,TRBJ2-2,TRBV12-3/TRBV12-4,NA,CASSSWGARTGELFF,TGTGCCAGCAGTTCCTGGGGGGCCCGGACCGGGGAGCTGTTTTTT
few,TRBJ2-7,TRBV12-3/TRBV12-4,TRBD2,CASSLSTSGGDEQYF,TGTGCCAGCAGTTTATCGACTAGCGGGGGTGACGAGCAGTACTTC
NA,TRBJ2-7,TRBV11-1,NA,CASSLDLGQNHYEQYF,TGTGCCAGCAGCTTAGACCTGGGCCAGAACCACTACGAGCAGTACTTC
many,TRBJ1-6,TRBV20-1,TRBD1,CSAGQGANSPLHF,TGCAGTGCTGGACAGGGGGCTAATTCACCCCTCCACTTT
few,TRBJ2-7,TRBV5-6,TRBD2,CASSTGTSPYEQYF,TGTGCCAGCAGCACCGGGACTAGCCCCTACGAGCAGTACTTC
NA,TRBJ2-5,TRBV15,TRBD1,CATSRDRGRGETQYF,TGTGCCACCAGCAGAGATAGGGGGCGCGGGGAGACCCAGTACTTC
NA,TRBJ1-5,TRBV30,TRBD1,CAWSVGGHSNQPQHF,TGTGCCTGGAGTGTAGGGGGCCATAGCAATCAGCCCCAGCATTTT
NA,TRBJ2-7,TRBV30,NA,CAWSVLKWYQYF,TGTGCCTGGAGTGTACTCAAGTGGTATCAGTACTTC
few,TRBJ1-6,TRBV7-6,NA,CASRARDVYSSPLHF,TGTGCCAGCAGGGCCCGGGACGTTTACAGTTCACCCCTCCACTTT
few,TRBJ1-2,TRBV27,NA,CASSPFANYGYTF,TGTGCCAGCAGCCCTTTTGCCAACTATGGCTACACCTTC
NA,TRBJ2-3,TRBV6-6,TRBD2,CASSYSGGGAPDTQYF,TGTGCCAGCAGTTACTCTGGCGGGGGGGCCCCAGATACGCAGTATTTT
NA,TRBJ2-2,TRBV7-2,NA,CASSRTWTGELFF,TGTGCCAGCAGCCGGACGTGGACCGGGGAGCTGTTTTTT
NA,TRBJ1-2,TRBV14,NA,CASSQNQGGGGYTF,TGTGCCAGCAGCCAGAACCAGGGCGGCGGCGGCTACACCTTC
few,TRBJ2-4,TRBV7-9,TRBD1,CASSLWTGELAKNIQYF,TGTGCCAGCAGCTTATGGACAGGGGAGTTAGCCAAAAACATTCAGTACTTC
NA,TRBJ2-1,TRBV5-1,TRBD2,CASSYYTSGGYNEQFF,TGCGCCAGCAGCTACTATACTAGCGGGGGCTACAATGAGCAGTTCTTC
many,TRBJ1-2,TRBV14,NA,CASSPQKASSGYTF,TGTGCCAGCAGCCCGCAGAAGGCGTCGAGTGGCTACACCTTC
few,TRBJ2-1,TRBV4-3,TRBD1,CASSQKLRDRVHNEQFF,TGCGCCAGCAGCCAAAAGCTCCGGGACAGGGTCCACAATGAGCAGTTCTTC
NA,TRBJ2-3,TRBV28,NA,CASSPGADTQYF,TGTGCCAGCAGCCCCGGTGCAGATACGCAGTATTTT
NA,TRBJ2-5,TRBV11-2,NA,CASSLVGGGWETQYF,TGTGCCAGCAGCTTAGTCGGGGGAGGCTGGGAGACCCAGTACTTC
many,TRBJ2-7,TRBV9,TRBD1,CASSASTGVHEQYF,TGTGCCAGCAGCGCATCGACAGGGGTCCACGAGCAGTACTTC
NA,TRBJ2-4,TRBV7-3,TRBD1,CASSLGIYRGNIQYF,TGTGCCAGCAGCTTGGGGATCTACAGGGGGAACATTCAGTACTTC
many,TRBJ1-3,TRBV13,NA,CASSPNPSGARNTIYF,TGTGCCAGCAGCCCAAATCCGAGCGGGGCCCGAAACACCATATATTTT
medium-sized,TRBJ2-1,TRBV7-9,NA,CASSSRFGGASYNEQFF,TGTGCCAGCAGCTCTAGATTTGGGGGGGCCTCCTACAATGAGCAGTTCTTC
few,TRBJ1-5,TRBV2,NA,CASSGPGAGNQPQHF,TGTGCCAGCAGTGGTCCGGGGGCAGGTAATCAGCCCCAGCATTTT